This TCR beta chain was found in a study of T-cell reconstitution after alpha-beta-depleted transplantation in children. Preparation of the TCRbeta library used unique molecular identifiers. TCRdb reprocessed the PCR reads with MiXCR, giving one entry per CDR3 protein. The sample lists some 500,000 distinct CDR3 sequences, about 31% occurring once. This CDR3 has 15 residues. Losses at the gene ends were 4 bases for V and 1 base for J; bases not matched to a gene: 7. CDR1 SQVTM and CDR2 ANQGSEA come from the germline V gene. The receptor was derived from a human donor who donated a stem cell graft to a child with aplastic anemia. The J gene is TRBJ1-1, the V gene TRBV29-1; 9 bases are shared with TRBD1. Material: PBMCs from the stem cell graft donor, obtained from the stem cell graft. CDR3 sequence: CSVGGQGGWNTEAFF. CDR3 nucleotides: TGCAGCGTTGGGGGACAGGGAGGGTGGAACACTGAAGCTTTCTTT.